This T cell receptor (beta chain) was captured by sequencing in a study of T cell repertoires in cytomegalovirus infection. On the study more broadly: Indicated by public TCR beta signatures were CMV infection and matching HLA type.

Study-wide results and caveats: Identification of carriers of CMV plus the relevant HLA was achieved through cumulative public TCR beta family frequency.

The CDR3 covers 13 residues. Per germline, CDR1 MNHNY and CDR2 SVGAGI (reference sequence). V shed 11 bases, J shed 2 bases, and the junction held 8 bases outside the gene matches. A remark on this clonotype: Its antigen is not identified.

Using its own MiXCR run on the reads, TCRdb lists one record per CDR3 protein. The table records roughly 310,000 distinct CDR3 sequences, approximately 32% of them present only once. This chain links TRBV6-6 with TRBJ2-5, with 7 bases matching TRBD2. This TCR derives from a human donor in good health (CMV status not recorded). Some clones in this sample may be carry-over from other donors' samples. The sample was cultured PBMCs, taken from culture after CMV antigen stimulation. The CDR3 region is CAAGRALQETQYF. CDR3 sequence (DNA): TGTGCCGCGGGGAGGGCCCTACAAGAGACCCAGTACTTC.